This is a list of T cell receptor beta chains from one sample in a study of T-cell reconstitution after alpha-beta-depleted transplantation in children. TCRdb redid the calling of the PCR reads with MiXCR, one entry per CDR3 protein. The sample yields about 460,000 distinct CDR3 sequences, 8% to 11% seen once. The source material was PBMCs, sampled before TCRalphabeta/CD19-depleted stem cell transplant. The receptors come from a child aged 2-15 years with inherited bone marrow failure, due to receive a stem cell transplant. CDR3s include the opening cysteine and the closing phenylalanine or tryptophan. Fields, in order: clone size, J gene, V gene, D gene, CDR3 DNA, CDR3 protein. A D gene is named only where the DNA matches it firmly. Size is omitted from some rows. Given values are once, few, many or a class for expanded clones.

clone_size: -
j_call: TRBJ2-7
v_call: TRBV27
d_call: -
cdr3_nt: TGTGCCAGCAGTCCGTCTTCTGGGCCCAAGGCCTACGAGCAGTACTTC
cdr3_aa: CASSPSSGPKAYEQYF

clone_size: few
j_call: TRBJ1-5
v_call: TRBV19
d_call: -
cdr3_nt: TGTGCCAGTAGTATGGCTCTTCATCAGCCCCAGCATTTT
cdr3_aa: CASSMALHQPQHF

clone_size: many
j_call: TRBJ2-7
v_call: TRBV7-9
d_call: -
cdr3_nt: TGTGCCAGCAGCTTAGACGGGGTTTACGAGCAGTACTTC
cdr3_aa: CASSLDGVYEQYF

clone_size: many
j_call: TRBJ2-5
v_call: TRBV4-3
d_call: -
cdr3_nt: TGCGCCAGCAGCCAGCAGGGCAGGGGAGGGGAGACCCAGTACTTC
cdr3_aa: CASSQQGRGGETQYF

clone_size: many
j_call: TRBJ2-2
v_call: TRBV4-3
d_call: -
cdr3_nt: TGCGCCAGCAGCCACGACCTCACCGGGGAGCTGTTTTTT
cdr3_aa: CASSHDLTGELFF

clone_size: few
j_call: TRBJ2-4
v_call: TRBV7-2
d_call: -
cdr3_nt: TGTGCCAGCAGCTCCCCTGGGGACATTCAGTACTTC
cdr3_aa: CASSSPGDIQYF

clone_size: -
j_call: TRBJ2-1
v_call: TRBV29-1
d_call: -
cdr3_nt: TGCAGCGTTGTCGAGCGGACCTTCTACAATGAGCAGTTCTTC
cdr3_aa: CSVVERTFYNEQFF

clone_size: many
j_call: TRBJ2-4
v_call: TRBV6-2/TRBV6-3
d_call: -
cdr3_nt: TGTGCCACCTTCCAAGGAGACTCCAAAAACATTCAGTACTTC
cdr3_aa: CATFQGDSKNIQYF

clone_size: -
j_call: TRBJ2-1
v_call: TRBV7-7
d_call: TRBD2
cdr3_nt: TGTGCCAGCAGCCGACTAGCGGGGGGACTGGGGGAGCAGTTCTTC
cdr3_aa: CASSRLAGGLGEQFF

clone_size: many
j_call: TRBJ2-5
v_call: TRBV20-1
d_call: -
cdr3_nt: TGCAGTGCTAACAGGGCTAGCAGAGAGACCCAGTACTTC
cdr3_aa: CSANRASRETQYF

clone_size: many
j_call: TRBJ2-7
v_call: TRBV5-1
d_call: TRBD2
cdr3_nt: TGCGCCAGCAGCCCGCGGGGGGGACTTTACGAGCAGTACTTC
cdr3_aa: CASSPRGGLYEQYF

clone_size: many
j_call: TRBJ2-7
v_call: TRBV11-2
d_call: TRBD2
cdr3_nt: TGTGCCAGCAGCTTAGGGGCGGGAGGGCCTGCGCAGTACTTC
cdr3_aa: CASSLGAGGPAQYF

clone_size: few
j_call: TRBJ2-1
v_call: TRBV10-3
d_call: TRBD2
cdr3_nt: TGTGCCATCACTAGGCTAGCGGGTCAAGGCAATGAGCAGTTCTTC
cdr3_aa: CAITRLAGQGNEQFF

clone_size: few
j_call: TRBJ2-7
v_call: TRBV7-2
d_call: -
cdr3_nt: TGTGCCAGCAGCTTCCACCTGGACCAAGCCTACGAGCAGTACTTC
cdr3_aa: CASSFHLDQAYEQYF

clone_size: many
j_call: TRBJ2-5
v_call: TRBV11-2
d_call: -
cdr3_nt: TGTGCCAGCAGCGGCCTCTGGGGACTCGGCGAGACCCAGTACTTC
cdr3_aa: CASSGLWGLGETQYF

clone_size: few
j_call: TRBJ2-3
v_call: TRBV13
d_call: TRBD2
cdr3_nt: TGTGCCAGCAGCTGGGGCCCCGGCGCGGGAGGGGTCACAGATACGCAGTATTTT
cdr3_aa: CASSWGPGAGGVTDTQYF

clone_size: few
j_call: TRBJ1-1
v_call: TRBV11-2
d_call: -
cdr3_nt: TGTGCCAGCAGCTTCGCCACAACGATGAACACTGAAGCTTTCTTT
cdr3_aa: CASSFATTMNTEAFF

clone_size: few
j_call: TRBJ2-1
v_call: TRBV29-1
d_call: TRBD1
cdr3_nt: TGCAGCGTTGAAGTAGCCAGGGGGCACTACAATGAGCAGTTCTTC
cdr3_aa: CSVEVARGHYNEQFF

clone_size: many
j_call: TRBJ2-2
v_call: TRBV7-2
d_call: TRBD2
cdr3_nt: TGTGCCAGCAGCTTATCAACTAGCGGGAGGGCCAGAGTTCCCGGGGAGCTGTTTTTT
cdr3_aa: CASSLSTSGRARVPGELFF

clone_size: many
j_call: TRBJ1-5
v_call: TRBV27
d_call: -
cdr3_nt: TGTGCCAGCAGTCCCCGCAATCAGCCCCAGCATTTT
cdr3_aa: CASSPRNQPQHF

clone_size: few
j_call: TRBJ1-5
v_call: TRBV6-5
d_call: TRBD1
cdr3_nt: TGTGCCAGCAGTTACGGACAGGCCAATCAGCCCCAGCATTTT
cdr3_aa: CASSYGQANQPQHF

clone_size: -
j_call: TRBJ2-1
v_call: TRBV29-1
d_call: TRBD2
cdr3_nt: TGCAGCGTTGAAGAGGGAGGGCCGCTATTACAGTTCTTC
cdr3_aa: CSVEEGGPLLQFF

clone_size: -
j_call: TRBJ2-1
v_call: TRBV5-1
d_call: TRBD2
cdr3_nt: TGCGCCAGCAGCCTAGCGGGAGGGGGTGCGGCTGAGCAGTTCTTC
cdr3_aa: CASSLAGGGAAEQFF

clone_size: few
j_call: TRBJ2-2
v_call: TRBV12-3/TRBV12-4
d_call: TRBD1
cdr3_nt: TGTGCCACCACGATAGGGGGCAGGACCGGGGAGCTGTTTTTT
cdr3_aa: CATTIGGRTGELFF

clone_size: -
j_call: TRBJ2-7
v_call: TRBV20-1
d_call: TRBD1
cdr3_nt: TGCAGTGCTAGAGATTACGAGACAGGGTTTCCGCGGCAGTACTTC
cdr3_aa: CSARDYETGFPRQYF

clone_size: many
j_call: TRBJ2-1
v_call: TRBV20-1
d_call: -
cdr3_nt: TGCAGTGCTAGCCGGCTGGTCTCCTACAATGAGCAGTTCTTC
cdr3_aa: CSASRLVSYNEQFF

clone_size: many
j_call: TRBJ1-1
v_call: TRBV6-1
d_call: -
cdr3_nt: TGTGCCACCCGATGGGGGCGCGACACTGAAGCTTTCTTT
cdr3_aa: CATRWGRDTEAFF

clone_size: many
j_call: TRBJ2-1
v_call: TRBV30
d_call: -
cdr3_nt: TGTGCCTGGAGTCGGGCTAGGAACAATGAGCAGTTCTTC
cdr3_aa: CAWSRARNNEQFF

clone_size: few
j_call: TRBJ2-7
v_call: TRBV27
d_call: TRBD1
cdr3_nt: TGTGCCAGCAGTCCCTCCGGACAGGGGAACCCCTACGAGCAGTACTTC
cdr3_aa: CASSPSGQGNPYEQYF

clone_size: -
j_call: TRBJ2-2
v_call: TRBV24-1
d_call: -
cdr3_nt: TGTGCCACCAGTAAAGCGAACACCGGGGAGCTGTTTTTT
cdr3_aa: CATSKANTGELFF

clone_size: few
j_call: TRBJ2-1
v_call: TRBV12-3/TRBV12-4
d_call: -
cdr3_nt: TGTGCCAGCACCCCCCCCAAGTGGCGGGCCACCTACAATGAGCAGTTCTTC
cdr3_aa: CASTPPKWRATYNEQFF

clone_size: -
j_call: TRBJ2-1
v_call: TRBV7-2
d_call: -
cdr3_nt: TGTGCCAGCAGCTTAAAGGCAGGGGGGGGCTACAATGAGCAGTTCTTC
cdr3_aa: CASSLKAGGGYNEQFF

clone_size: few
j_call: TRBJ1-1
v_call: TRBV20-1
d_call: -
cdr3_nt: TGCAGTGCTAGAGAAGTTAGGGGAATCGACACTGAAGCTTTCTTT
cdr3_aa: CSAREVRGIDTEAFF

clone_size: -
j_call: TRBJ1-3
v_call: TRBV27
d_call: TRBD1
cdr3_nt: TGTGCCAGCCAGAGGACAGGGTTGGGAAACACCATATATTTT
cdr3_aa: CASQRTGLGNTIYF

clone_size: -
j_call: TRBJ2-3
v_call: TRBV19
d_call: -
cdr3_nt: TGTGCCAGTAGTTACTGGGGGAGTTCTAGCACAGATACGCAGTATTTT
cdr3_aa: CASSYWGSSSTDTQYF

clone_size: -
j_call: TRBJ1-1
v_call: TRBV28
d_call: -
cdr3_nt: TGTACCATCAGTTTACGCCGGACTGAAGCTTTCTTT
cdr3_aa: CTISLRRTEAFF

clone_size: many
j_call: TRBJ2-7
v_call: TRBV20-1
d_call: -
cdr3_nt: TGCAGTGCTAGTGGAGACTATTACGAGCAGTACTTC
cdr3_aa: CSASGDYYEQYF

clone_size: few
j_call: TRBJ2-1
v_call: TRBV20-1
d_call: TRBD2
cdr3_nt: TGCAGTGCTAGTGGTAGCGGGACCTACAATGAGCAGTTCTTC
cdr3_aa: CSASGSGTYNEQFF

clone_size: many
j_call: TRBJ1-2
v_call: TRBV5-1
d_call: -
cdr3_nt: TGCGCCAGCAGCTTGGGTGACAGGAGTTATGGCTACACCTTC
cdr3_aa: CASSLGDRSYGYTF

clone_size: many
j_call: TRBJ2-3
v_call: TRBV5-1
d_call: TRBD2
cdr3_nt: TGCGCCAGCAGCAGACTAGCGGGAGGGAACACAGATACGCAGTATTTT
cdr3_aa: CASSRLAGGNTDTQYF

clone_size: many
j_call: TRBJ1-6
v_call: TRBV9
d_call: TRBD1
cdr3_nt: TGTGCCAGCAGCGTACGTCAGGTGGGACAGGGTGGTTCACCCCTCCACTTT
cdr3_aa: CASSVRQVGQGGSPLHF

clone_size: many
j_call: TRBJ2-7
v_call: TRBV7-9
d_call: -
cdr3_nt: TGTGCCAGCAGCTTAGTGGCGGAGGGCTCCTACGAGCAGTACTTC
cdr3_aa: CASSLVAEGSYEQYF

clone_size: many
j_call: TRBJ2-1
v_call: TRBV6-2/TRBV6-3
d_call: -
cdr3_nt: TGTGCCAGCAGACGAACGCTGGGACAATGGAATGAGCAGTTCTTC
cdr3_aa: CASRRTLGQWNEQFF

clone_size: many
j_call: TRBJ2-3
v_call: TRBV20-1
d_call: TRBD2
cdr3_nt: TGCAGTGCTAGAACTAGCGGGAGAACAGATACGCAGTATTTT
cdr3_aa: CSARTSGRTDTQYF

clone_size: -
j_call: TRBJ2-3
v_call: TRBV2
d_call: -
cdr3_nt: TGTGCCAGCAGACTAGCACTGAGCTCAGATACGCAGTATTTT
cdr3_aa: CASRLALSSDTQYF

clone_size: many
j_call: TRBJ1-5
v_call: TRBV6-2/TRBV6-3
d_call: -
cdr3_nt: TGTGCCAGCAGTAACAGGGTCGGACAGCCCCAGCATTTT
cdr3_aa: CASSNRVGQPQHF

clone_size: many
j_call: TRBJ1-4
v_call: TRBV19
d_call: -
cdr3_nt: TGTGCCAGTAGTAATGGGTTCTCCAATGAAAAACTGTTTTTT
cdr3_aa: CASSNGFSNEKLFF

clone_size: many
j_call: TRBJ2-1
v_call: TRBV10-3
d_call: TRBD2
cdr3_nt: TGTGCCATCTCGCGTTCCGGGACTAGCGAAAATGAGCAGTTCTTC
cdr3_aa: CAISRSGTSENEQFF